The 29 T cell receptor beta chains given below trace back to one sample, sequenced in a study of response to subunit inactivated influenza vaccine. TCRdb fed the RT-PCR reads into MiXCR, producing one record per CDR3 protein. This sample has about 620,000 distinct CDR3 sequences, with around 11% found just once. These data also formed part of another study, on T cells expressing NK-cell markers. From that study: With UMIs, 5'RACE template switching was used to make TCR beta cDNA.

The source material was PBMCs from blood, sampled on the day of vaccination. All receptors come from a man between 50 and 59 years old who received an inactivated influenza vaccine.

This clonotype came up a few times. V is TRBV12-3 or TRBV12-4 and J is TRBJ2-3, with 8 bases identical to TRBD2. There are 16 residues in the CDR3. The V and J ends lost 6 bases and 6 bases, in that order; junction bases with no gene match: 14. The CDR3 sequence: CASRTNPGLAMDTQYF. CDR3 sequence (DNA): TGTGCCAGCAGGACTAACCCTGGACTAGCAATGGATACGCAGTATTTT.

This clonotype was observed a handful of times. This chain uses TRBV6-5 with TRBJ2-1, with 7 bases identical to TRBD1. The V and J ends lost 0 bases and 0 bases, in that order; junction bases with no gene match: 11. There are 19 residues in the CDR3. Germline V gene data show CDR1 as MNHEY and CDR2 as SVGAGI. CDR3 nucleotides: TGTGCCAGCAGTTACTCGGCGAGCAGGTGGACAGGCTCCTACAATGAGCAGTTCTTC. It is translated as CASSYSASRWTGSYNEQFF.

V usage is TRBV5-6 and J usage is TRBJ2-7; TRBD1 matches at 7 bases. Germline V gives CDR1 SGHDT, CDR2 YYEEEE. Trimming at V came to 4 bases and at J to 2 bases, leaving 3 bases not matched to a gene. This CDR3 contains 13 residues. The CDR3 DNA is TGTGCCAGCAGCAACGGACAGGCCTACGAGCAGTACTTC. Translation gives CASSNGQAYEQYF.

This clonotype was detected only a few times. CDR3 residues: CASSPGQGTGANVLTF. The CDR3, as DNA: TGTGCCAGTAGTCCGGGACAGGGGACTGGGGCCAACGTCCTGACTTTC. V and J are TRBV19 and TRBJ2-6; 10 nucleotides align to TRBD1. Germline V gives CDR1 LNHDA, CDR2 SQIVND (reference sequence). The CDR3 spans 16 residues. After removal of 5 bases from V and 2 bases from J, the junction contained 3 bases not matched to a gene.

The chain is built from TRBV12-3 or TRBV12-4 and TRBJ2-2; 11 bases map to TRBD2. V dropped 5 bases and J dropped 5; count of bases not matched to a gene: 4. The CDR3 has 15 amino acids. CDR3 DNA sequence: TGTGCCAGCAGTAGGACTAGCGGGTTAACCGGGGAGCTGTTTTTT. Its protein product is CASSRTSGLTGELFF.

The sample holds many counts of this clonotype. The CDR3 is CSGTFRGRPYEQYF. The CDR3 DNA follows: TGCAGCGGGACTTTTAGGGGGCGACCCTACGAGCAGTACTTC. J is TRBJ2-7 and V is TRBV29-1; 7 nucleotides line up with TRBD1. Germline CDR1 SQVTM, CDR2 ANQGSEA. After removal of 7 bases from V and 2 bases from J, the junction contained 11 bases not matched to a gene. The CDR3 contains 14 residues.

This clonotype was found many times. V and J are TRBV12-3 or TRBV12-4 and TRBJ2-2; no clear D. Deletions cut 3 bases from V and 1 base from J, with 6 bases between. The CDR3 contains 14 residues. The CDR3: CASSFGQNTGELFF. The CDR3 nucleotides are TGTGCCAGCAGTTTCGGTCAGAACACCGGGGAGCTGTTTTTT.

This clonotype has ten or more counts. The chain is built from TRBV7-7 and TRBJ2-2; D is unresolved. The germline V gene encodes CDR1 SSHAT and CDR2 FNYEAQ (reference sequence). CDR3 size: 13 residues. Trimming stripped 0 bases from V and 8 bases from J, with 7 bases between. The CDR3, as DNA: TGTGCCAGCAGCTTAGCGCCGTCTGGGGAGCTGTTTTTT. As protein: CASSLAPSGELFF.

This clonotype has just a few counts. This chain links TRBV5-1 with TRBJ2-7, with D tentatively TRBD1 or TRBD2 (5 bases each). CDR3 size: 15 residues. The V gene lost 0 bases and the J gene lost 2 bases, with 12 bases spanning the gap. Germline CDR1 is SGHRS and CDR2 is YFSETQ. The CDR3, as DNA: TGCGCCAGCAGCTTGGAGGGGACGGACGCCTACGAGCAGTACTTC. Protein sequence: CASSLEGTDAYEQYF.

This clonotype came up many times. V usage is TRBV7-2 and J usage is TRBJ2-7, with D possibly matching TRBD2 (6 bases). The CDR3 length is 13 residues. In germline, CDR1 is SGHTA, CDR2 FQGNSA. V lost 1 base, J lost 7 bases, and 11 bases lay in between. CDR3 sequence (DNA): TGTGCCAGCAGCTTAGTCCCCCGGGGGGAGCAGTACTTC. Encoded protein: CASSLVPRGEQYF.

A few counts support this clonotype. The chain uses TRBV12-3 or TRBV12-4 and TRBJ1-5, with D uncertain. V gave up 8 bases and J gave up 7 bases, with 12 bases separating them. This CDR3 spans 12 amino acids. The CDR3 sequence: CASRLLGQPQHF. CDR3 DNA sequence: TGTGCCAGCCGCCTCCTCGGCCAGCCCCAGCATTTT.

This clonotype has at least ten counts. The rearrangement uses TRBV20-1 and TRBJ2-7; possibly TRBD2 for D (6 bases). Trimming shortened V by 3 bases and J by 5 bases, and 17 bases separated the two germline ends. This CDR3 is built from 14 residues. The V gene's germline CDR1 is DFQATT and CDR2 SNEGSKA (reference sequence). CDR3: CSASVPAGLDEQYF. The CDR3, as DNA: TGCAGTGCTAGCGTACCCGCGGGACTCGACGAGCAGTACTTC.

This clonotype has a handful of counts. The rearrangement links TRBV28 to TRBJ1-1; unclear D gene. Germline CDR1 is MDHEN and CDR2 is SYDVKM. Trimming took 5 bases from V and 4 from J, leaving 14 bases between them. There are 14 residues in the CDR3. Here the CDR3 reads CASSILGWVTEAFF. DNA for the CDR3: TGTGCCAGCAGTATCCTAGGGTGGGTCACTGAAGCTTTCTTT.

This clonotype was detected only a few times. The chain employs TRBV7-9 and TRBJ2-3; TRBD2 aligns across 8 bases. Germline lookup yields CDR1 SEHNR and CDR2 FQNEAQ (reference sequence). After removal of 2 bases from V and 3 bases from J, the junction contained 7 bases not matched to a gene. The CDR3 contains 16 residues. CDR3 amino acids: CASSLRKAGETDTQYF. CDR3 in DNA: TGTGCCAGCAGCTTAAGGAAAGCGGGGGAGACAGATACGCAGTATTTT.

This chain connects TRBV28 to TRBJ1-1; D is uncertain. Trimming pared 6 bases from V and 13 bases from J, leaving 21 bases between. This CDR3 is built from 13 residues. CDR1 and CDR2 (germline): MDHEN, SYDVKM. The CDR3 nucleotides are TGTGCCAGCAGCCCAATGACCTCGTCCGGCGGTTTCTTT. Translating gives CASSPMTSSGGFF. Full variable domain (outside the CDR3, taken from reference TRBV28 and TRBJ1-1): DVKVTQSSRYLVKRTGEKVFLECVQDMDHENMFWYRQDPGLGLRLIYFSYDVKMKEKGDIPEGYSVSREKKERFSLILESASTNQTSMYLCASSPMTSSGGFFGQGTRLTVV.

The chain recombines TRBV29-1 with TRBJ2-2; tentatively, D is TRBD2 (5 bases). Deletions cut 0 bases from V and 4 bases from J, with 6 bases between. The CDR3 has 13 amino acids. Per the germline V gene, CDR1 is SQVTM and CDR2 is ANQGSEA. The CDR3 DNA follows: TGCAGCGTTGAAGACAGCGGCACCGGGGAGCTGTTTTTT. Residues: CSVEDSGTGELFF.

This clonotype was observed a few times. The CDR3 DNA is TGTGCCAGCAGTTATCACGGGTCTAACTATGGCTACACCTTC. As protein: CASSYHGSNYGYTF. The chain links TRBV6-5 to TRBJ1-2; D remains unclear. Germline CDR1 MNHEY, CDR2 SVGAGI. V was pared by 3 bases and J by 0 bases, with 8 bases between. The CDR3 spans 14 residues.

This chain joins TRBV11-2 and TRBJ2-3; D remains unclear. V was shortened by 0 bases and J by 1 base, with 11 bases between the two germline ends. The CDR3 loop spans 16 amino acids. CDR1 SGHAT and CDR2 FQNNGV come from the germline V gene. The CDR3 DNA is TGTGCCAGCAGCTTAGATCGCGGATACCGCACAGATACGCAGTATTTT. It is translated as CASSLDRGYRTDTQYF.

The rearrangement joins TRBV13 to TRBJ2-1; D uncertain. Germline loops: CDR1 PRHDT, CDR2 FYEKMQ (reference sequence). Trimming took off 3 bases at V and 8 bases at J, with 8 bases between the two ends. The CDR3 covers 12 residues. DNA for the CDR3: TGTGCCAGCAGCTTCCAAAGGGATGAGCAGTTCTTC. Translated: CASSFQRDEQFF.

This clonotype was recorded a few times. This chain links TRBV5-6 with TRBJ1-3; D possibly corresponds to TRBD1 (6 bases). The CDR3 extends over 16 amino acids. The germline V and J ends were trimmed by 3 bases and 1 base, with 14 bases remaining between them. CDR1 and CDR2 (germline): SGHDT, YYEEEE. CDR3 region: CASSWGTKLSGNTIYF. Written as DNA, the CDR3 is TGTGCCAGCAGCTGGGGGACAAAATTATCTGGAAACACCATATATTTT. Filled out from reference TRBV5-6 and TRBJ1-3, the complete variable domain reads DAGVTQSPTHLIKTRGQQVTLRCSPKSGHDTVSWYQQALGQGPQFIFQYYEEEERQRGNFPDRFSGHQFPNYSSELNVNALLLGDSALYLCASSWGTKLSGNTIYFGEGSWLTVV.

The gene calls are TRBV7-2 and TRBJ2-3; D ambiguous. Germline CDR1 SGHTA, CDR2 FQGNSA. Trimming removed 5 bases at V and 2 bases at J, with 14 bases between. The CDR3 is made up of 15 amino acids. Here the CDR3 DNA reads TGTGCCAGCAGCCTCAAGCGACAATTCACAGATACGCAGTATTTT. Its translation is CASSLKRQFTDTQYF.

At least ten counts were recorded for this clonotype. The chain recombines TRBV7-2 with TRBJ1-2, with a possible D match to TRBD1 (5 bases). The germline V gene has CDR1 SGHTA and CDR2 FQGNSA. This CDR3 spans 15 amino acids. V lost 5 bases and J lost 7, with 20 bases in between. The CDR3, as DNA: TGTGCCAGCAGCATCCAGGACACCCTCTGGGGTGGCTACACCTTC. It codes for CASSIQDTLWGGYTF.

The chain employs TRBV5-1 and TRBJ2-3; 11 nucleotides align to TRBD1. V shed 4 bases, J shed 4 bases, and the junction held 8 bases outside the gene matches. CDR3 length: 16 amino acids. CDR1 and CDR2 (germline): SGHRS, YFSETQ. CDR3 amino acids: CASSNRDRGGADTQYF. CDR3 coding DNA: TGCGCCAGCAGCAACCGGGACAGGGGGGGTGCAGATACGCAGTATTTT.

J is TRBJ2-1 and V is TRBV28, with a tentative D call TRBD2 (6 bases). With 5 bases removed from V and 4 bases from J, the gap between germline ends came to 21 bases. The CDR3 loop spans 17 amino acids. Looked up from germline, CDR1 is MDHEN and CDR2 is SYDVKM. Here the CDR3 reads CASSQGLGGHVYNEQFF. CDR3 nucleotide sequence: TGTGCCAGCAGTCAAGGTTTGGGGGGTCACGTATACAATGAGCAGTTCTTC.

This clonotype appeared many times. The chain couples TRBV2 to TRBJ2-3; no definite D call. CDR1 and CDR2 (germline): SNHLY, FYNNEI. V shed 2 bases and J shed 3 bases, with 9 bases lying between them. This CDR3 comprises 14 residues. The CDR3 nucleotides are TGTGCCAGCAGTGAATTCCCTGGGACAGATACGCAGTATTTT. It yields the protein CASSEFPGTDTQYF. The variable domain in full, with the rest retrieved from reference TRBV2 and TRBJ2-3, is EPEVTQTPSHQVTQMGQEVILRCVPISNHLYFYWYRQILGQKVEFLVSFYNNEISEKSEIFDDQFSVERPDGSNFTLKIRSTKLEDSAMYFCASSEFPGTDTQYFGPGTRLTVL.

In this sample, this clonotype turned up a few times. The V gene is TRBV24-1, the J gene TRBJ2-2; D is uncertain. The germline gives CDR1 KGHDR, CDR2 SFDVKD. V lost 1 base and J 8 bases, leaving 7 bases between the germline ends. The CDR3 loop spans 13 amino acids. CDR3 bases: TGTGCCACCAGTGATTTTTGGAAAGGGGAGCTGTTTTTT. Amino acid sequence: CATSDFWKGELFF.

The chain couples TRBV7-2 to TRBJ2-7; the D gene is possibly TRBD1 (6 bases). Trimming removed 2 bases from V and 5 bases from J, with 13 bases in between. Germline V lookup: CDR1 SGHTA, CDR2 FQGNSA. This CDR3 has 14 amino acids. The CDR3 bases are TGTGCCAGCAGCTTAAACAGGGTGGCAAACGAGCAGTACTTC. Amino acids: CASSLNRVANEQYF. The entire variable domain, with the rest obtained from reference TRBV7-2 and TRBJ2-7, is as follows: GAGVSQSPSNKVTEKGKDVELRCDPISGHTALYWYRQSLGQGLEFLIYFQGNSAPDKSGLPSDRFSAERTGGSVSTLTIQRTQQEDSAVYLCASSLNRVANEQYFGPGTRLTVT.

The CDR3 DNA sequence: TGCGCCAGCAGCTTGTGGACGGGTGGCTCCTACAATGAGCAGTTCTTC. It specifies CASSLWTGGSYNEQFF. The rearrangement joins TRBV5-1 to TRBJ2-1; D uncertain. The CDR3 length is 16 residues. Trimming pared 1 base from V and 0 bases from J, leaving 11 bases between. Germline CDR1 reads SGHRS; CDR2 reads YFSETQ.

This clonotype was detected only a few times. The V gene is TRBV15, the J gene TRBJ2-7; possible D gene TRBD1, 5 bases. With 5 bases removed from V and 7 bases from J, the gap between germline ends came to 15 bases. The CDR3 contains 13 residues. CDR1 and CDR2 (germline): LNHNV, YYDKDF (reference sequence). The CDR3 DNA reads as TGTGCCACCAGCGGGCAGGTCAACAGGGAGCAGTACTTC. Translated: CATSGQVNREQYF.